This TCR beta chain comes out of a study of patients and donors after allogeneic stem cell transplantation. The CDR3 is made up of 14 amino acids. J gave up 8 bases and V 4 bases, and 10 bases lay outside the gene matches. Looked up from germline, CDR1 is LGHDT and CDR2 is YNNKEL (reference sequence). Each CDR3 protein is one row after TCRdb ran MiXCR on the RT-PCR reads. The sample shows under 200,000 distinct CDR3 sequences, 20% to 25% of them seen only once. This clonotype was detected only a few times. This is likely a read error, given that the CDR3 carries no conserved phenylalanine or tryptophan at its end.

The sample taken for sequencing was blood, either unsorted or a sorted T cell fraction (not recorded which). The receptor comes from a human donor who was either an allogeneic HSCT recipient or a stem cell or donor lymphocyte infusion donor (not recorded which). It is not recorded whose cells these are; they may come from a transplant donor. This chain links TRBV3-1 with TRBJ1-2; TRBD1 matches 7 bases. The CDR3: CASSPSGQDGGYTL. For the CDR3, the DNA is TGTGCCAGCAGCCCATCCGGACAGGACGGGGGCTACACCCTC.